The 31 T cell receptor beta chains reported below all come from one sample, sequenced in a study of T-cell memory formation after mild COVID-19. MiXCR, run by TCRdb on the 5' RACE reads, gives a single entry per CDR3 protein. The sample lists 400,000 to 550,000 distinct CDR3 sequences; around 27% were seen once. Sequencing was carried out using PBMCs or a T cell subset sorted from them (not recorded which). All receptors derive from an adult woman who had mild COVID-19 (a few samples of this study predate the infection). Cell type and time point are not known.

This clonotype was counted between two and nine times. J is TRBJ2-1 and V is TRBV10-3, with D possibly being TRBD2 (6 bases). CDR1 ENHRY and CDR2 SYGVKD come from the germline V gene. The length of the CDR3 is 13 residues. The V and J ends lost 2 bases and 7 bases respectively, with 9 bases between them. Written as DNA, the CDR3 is TGTGCCATCAGTGAGGGGACTGGAAATGAGCAGTTCTTC. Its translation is CAISEGTGNEQFF.

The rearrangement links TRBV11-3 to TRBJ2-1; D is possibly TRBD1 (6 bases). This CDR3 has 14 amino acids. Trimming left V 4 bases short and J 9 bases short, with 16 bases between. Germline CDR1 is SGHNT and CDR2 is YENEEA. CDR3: CASSSVRTEGEQFF. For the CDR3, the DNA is TGTGCCAGCAGCTCCGTACGGACAGAGGGTGAGCAGTTCTTC.

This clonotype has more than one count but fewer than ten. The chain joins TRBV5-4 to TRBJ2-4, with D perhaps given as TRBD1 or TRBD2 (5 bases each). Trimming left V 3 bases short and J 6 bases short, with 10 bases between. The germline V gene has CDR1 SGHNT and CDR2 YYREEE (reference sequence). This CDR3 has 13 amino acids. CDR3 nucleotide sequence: TGTGCCAGCAGCTCGGGGACGGGAAACATTCAGTACTTC. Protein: CASSSGTGNIQYF.

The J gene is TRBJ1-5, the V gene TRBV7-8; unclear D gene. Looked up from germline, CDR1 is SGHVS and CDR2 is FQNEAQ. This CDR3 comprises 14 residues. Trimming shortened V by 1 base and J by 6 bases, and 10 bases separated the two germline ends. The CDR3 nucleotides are TGTGCCAGCAGCTTAGAGGCGGGGTCTCAGCCCCAGCATTTT. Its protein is CASSLEAGSQPQHF.

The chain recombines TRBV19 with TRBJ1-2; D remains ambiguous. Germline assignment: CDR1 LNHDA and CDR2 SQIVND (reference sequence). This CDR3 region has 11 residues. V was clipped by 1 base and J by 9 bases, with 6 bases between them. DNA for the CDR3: TGTGCCAGTAGTATAGGGGATCGCTACACCTTC. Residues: CASSIGDRYTF.

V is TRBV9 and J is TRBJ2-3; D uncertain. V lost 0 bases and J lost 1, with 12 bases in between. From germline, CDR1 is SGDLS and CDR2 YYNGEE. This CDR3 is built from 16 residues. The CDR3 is CASSVGWTAGTDTQYF. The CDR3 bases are TGTGCCAGCAGCGTAGGGTGGACGGCGGGCACAGATACGCAGTATTTT.

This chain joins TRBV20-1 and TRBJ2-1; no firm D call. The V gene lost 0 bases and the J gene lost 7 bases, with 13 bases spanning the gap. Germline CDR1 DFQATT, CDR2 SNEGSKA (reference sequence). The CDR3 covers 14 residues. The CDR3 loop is CSARDLVRGNEQFF. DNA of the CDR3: TGCAGTGCTAGAGACCTAGTCCGTGGGAATGAGCAGTTCTTC.

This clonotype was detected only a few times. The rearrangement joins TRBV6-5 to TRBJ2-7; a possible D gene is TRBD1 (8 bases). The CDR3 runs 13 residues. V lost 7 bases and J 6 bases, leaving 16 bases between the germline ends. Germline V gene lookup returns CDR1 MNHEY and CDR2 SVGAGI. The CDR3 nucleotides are TGTGCCAGCATTTCAACAGGGGGGGTCGAGCAGTACTTC. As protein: CASISTGGVEQYF.

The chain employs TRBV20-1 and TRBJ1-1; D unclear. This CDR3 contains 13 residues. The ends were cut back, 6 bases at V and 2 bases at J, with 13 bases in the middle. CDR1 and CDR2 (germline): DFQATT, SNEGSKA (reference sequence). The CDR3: CSAWEQTNTEAFF. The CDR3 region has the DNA TGCAGTGCCTGGGAACAGACAAACACTGAAGCTTTCTTT.

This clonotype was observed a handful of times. CDR3 nucleotide sequence: TGTGCCACCAGGGACAGCTTCTCCTACGAGCAGTACTTC. Translated: CATRDSFSYEQYF. The V gene is TRBV24-1, the J gene TRBJ2-7; D perhaps matches TRBD1 (6 bases). CDR3 length: 13 amino acids. Trimming pared 7 bases from V and 0 bases from J, leaving 9 bases between. CDR1 and CDR2 (germline): KGHDR, SFDVKD.

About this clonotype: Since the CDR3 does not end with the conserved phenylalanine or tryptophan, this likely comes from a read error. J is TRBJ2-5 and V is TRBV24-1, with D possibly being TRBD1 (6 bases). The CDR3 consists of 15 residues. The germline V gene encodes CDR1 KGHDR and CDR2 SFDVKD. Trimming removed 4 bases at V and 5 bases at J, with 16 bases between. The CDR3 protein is CATSEPKQGSETQYL. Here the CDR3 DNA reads TGTGCCACCAGTGAGCCTAAACAGGGAAGCGAGACCCAGTACCTC.

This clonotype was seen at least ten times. The CDR3 DNA sequence: TGTGCCAGCAGTTGGGGCCAGGGGGCGCGAACCGGGGAGCTGTTTTTT. This gives the protein CASSWGQGARTGELFF. The rearrangement joins TRBV12-3 or TRBV12-4 to TRBJ2-2, with TRBD1 matching 8 bases. This CDR3 is 16 amino acids long. V dropped 4 bases and J dropped 5; count of bases not matched to a gene: 9.

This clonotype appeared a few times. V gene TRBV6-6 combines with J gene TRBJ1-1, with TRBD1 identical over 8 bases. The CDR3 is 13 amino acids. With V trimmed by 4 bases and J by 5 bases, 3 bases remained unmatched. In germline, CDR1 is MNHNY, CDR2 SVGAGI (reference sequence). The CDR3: CASSSGQVTEAFF. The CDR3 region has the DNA TGTGCCAGCAGTTCGGGACAGGTTACTGAAGCTTTCTTT.

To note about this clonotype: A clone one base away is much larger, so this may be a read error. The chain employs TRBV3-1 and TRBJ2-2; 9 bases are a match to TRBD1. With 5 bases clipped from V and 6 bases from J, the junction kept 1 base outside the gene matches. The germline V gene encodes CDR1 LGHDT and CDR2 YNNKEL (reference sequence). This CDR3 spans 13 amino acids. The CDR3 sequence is CASSRQGAGELFF. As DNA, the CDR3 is TGTGCCAGCAGCAGACAGGGGGCCGGGGAGCTGTTTTTT.

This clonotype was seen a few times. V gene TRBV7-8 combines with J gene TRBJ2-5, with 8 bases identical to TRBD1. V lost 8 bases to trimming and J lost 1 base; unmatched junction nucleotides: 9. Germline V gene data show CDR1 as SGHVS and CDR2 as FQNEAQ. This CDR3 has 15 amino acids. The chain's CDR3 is CASLPNDRGQETQYF. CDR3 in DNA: TGTGCCAGCTTGCCGAATGACAGGGGCCAAGAGACCCAGTACTTC.

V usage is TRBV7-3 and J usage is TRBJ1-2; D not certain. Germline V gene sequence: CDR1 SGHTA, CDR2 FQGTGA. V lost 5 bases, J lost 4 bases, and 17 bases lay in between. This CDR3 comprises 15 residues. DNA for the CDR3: TGTGCCAGCAGCCCGGGTAGCGCCTCACTCTATGGCTACACCTTC. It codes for CASSPGSASLYGYTF.

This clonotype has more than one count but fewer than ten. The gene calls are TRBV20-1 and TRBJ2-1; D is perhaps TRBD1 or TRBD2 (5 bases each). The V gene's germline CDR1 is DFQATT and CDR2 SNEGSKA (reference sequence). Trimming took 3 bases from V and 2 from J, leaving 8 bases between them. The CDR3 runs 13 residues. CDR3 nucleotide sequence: TGCAGTGCTAGGGGGGTTACCTACAATGAGCAGTTCTTC. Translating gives CSARGVTYNEQFF.

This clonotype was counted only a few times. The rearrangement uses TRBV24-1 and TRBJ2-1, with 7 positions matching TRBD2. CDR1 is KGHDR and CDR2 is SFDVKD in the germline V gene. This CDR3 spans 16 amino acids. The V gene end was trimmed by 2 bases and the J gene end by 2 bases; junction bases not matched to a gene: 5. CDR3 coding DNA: TGTGCCACCAGTGATTCCTTCGGGGGGACCTACAATGAGCAGTTCTTC. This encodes CATSDSFGGTYNEQFF.

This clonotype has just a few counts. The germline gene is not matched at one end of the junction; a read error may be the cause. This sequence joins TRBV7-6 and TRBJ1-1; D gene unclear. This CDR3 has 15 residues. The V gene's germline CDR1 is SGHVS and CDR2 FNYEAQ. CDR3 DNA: TGTGCCAGCAGCTTAGGAGAAGGAGGCTACACTGAGGCTTTCTTT. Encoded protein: CASSLGEGGYTEAFF. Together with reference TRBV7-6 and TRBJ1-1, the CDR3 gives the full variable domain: GAGVSQSPRYKVTKRGQDVALRCDPISGHVSLYWYRQALGQGPEFLTYFNYEAQQDKSGLPNDRFSAERPEGSISTLTIQRTEQRDSAMYRCASSLGEGGYTEAFFGQGTRLTVV.

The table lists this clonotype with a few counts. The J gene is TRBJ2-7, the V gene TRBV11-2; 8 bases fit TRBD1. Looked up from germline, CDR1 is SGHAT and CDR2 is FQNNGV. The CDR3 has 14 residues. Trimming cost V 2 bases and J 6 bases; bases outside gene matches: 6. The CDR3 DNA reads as TGTGCCAGCAGCTTACGGCAGGGGGCTTTCGAGCAGTACTTC. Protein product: CASSLRQGAFEQYF.

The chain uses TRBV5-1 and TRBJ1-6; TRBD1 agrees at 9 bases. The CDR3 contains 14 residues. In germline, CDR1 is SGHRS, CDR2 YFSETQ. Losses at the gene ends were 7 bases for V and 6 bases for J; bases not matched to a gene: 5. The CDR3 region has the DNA TGCGCCAGCCGGACAGGGGAGGGTAATTCACCCCTCCACTTT. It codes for CASRTGEGNSPLHF.

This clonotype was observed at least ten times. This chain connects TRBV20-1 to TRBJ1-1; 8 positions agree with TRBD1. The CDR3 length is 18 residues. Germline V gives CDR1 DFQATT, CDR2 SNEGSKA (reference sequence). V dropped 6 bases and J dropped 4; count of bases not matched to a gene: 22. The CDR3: CSAIRGLEAGLRSTEAFF. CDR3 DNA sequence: TGCAGTGCCATCAGGGGGCTCGAAGCGGGGTTGAGGTCCACTGAAGCTTTCTTT.

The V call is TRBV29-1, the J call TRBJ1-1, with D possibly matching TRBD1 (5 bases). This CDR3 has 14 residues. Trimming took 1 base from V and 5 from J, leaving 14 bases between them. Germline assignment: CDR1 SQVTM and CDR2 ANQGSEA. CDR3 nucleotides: TGCAGCGTTGAAGGAGGGTTAAAGGGGACTGAAGCTTTCTTT. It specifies CSVEGGLKGTEAFF.

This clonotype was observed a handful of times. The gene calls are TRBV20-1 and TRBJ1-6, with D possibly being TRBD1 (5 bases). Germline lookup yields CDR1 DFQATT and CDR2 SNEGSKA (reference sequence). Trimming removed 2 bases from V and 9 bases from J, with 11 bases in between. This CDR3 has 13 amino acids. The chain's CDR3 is CSARTVRGSPLHF. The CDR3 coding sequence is TGCAGTGCTAGAACCGTGAGGGGTTCACCCCTCCACTTT.

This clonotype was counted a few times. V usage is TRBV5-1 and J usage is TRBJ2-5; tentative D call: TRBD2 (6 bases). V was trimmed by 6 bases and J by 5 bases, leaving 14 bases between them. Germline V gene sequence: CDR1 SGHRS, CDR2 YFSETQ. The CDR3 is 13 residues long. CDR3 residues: CASTGESRETQYF. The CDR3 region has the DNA TGCGCCAGCACGGGGGAGAGCCGGGAGACCCAGTACTTC.

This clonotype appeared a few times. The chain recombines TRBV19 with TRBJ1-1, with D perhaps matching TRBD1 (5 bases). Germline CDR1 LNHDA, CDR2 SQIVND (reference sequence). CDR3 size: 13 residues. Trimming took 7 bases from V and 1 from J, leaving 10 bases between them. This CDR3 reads CASTIGGNTEAFF. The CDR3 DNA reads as TGTGCCAGTACAATCGGGGGGAACACTGAAGCTTTCTTT.

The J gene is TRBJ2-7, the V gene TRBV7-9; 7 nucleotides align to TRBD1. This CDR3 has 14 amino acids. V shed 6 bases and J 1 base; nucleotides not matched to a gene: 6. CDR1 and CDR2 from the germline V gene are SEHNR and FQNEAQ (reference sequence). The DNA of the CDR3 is TGTGCCAGCAGTGCGTTACAGGGGTCCTACGAGCAGTACTTC. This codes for CASSALQGSYEQYF.

CDR3: CAISGTGQGSYTF. Written as DNA, the CDR3 is TGTGCCATCAGTGGAACTGGACAGGGTAGCTACACCTTC. The rearrangement joins TRBV10-3 to TRBJ1-2; 8 bases are a match to TRBD1. CDR1 and CDR2 (germline): ENHRY, SYGVKD. This CDR3 has 13 amino acids. V shed 4 bases and J 9 bases; nucleotides not matched to a gene: 7.

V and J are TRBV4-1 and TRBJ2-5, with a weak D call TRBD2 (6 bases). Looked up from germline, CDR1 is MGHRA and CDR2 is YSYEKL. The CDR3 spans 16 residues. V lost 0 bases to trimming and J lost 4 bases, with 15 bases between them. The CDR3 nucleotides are TGCGCCAGCAGCCAAGATCGGGAGTGGGGTGGAGAGACCCAGTACTTC. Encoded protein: CASSQDREWGGETQYF.

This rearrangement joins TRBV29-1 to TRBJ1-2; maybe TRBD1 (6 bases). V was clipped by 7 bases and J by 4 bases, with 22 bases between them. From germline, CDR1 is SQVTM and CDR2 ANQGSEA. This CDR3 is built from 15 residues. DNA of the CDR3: TGCAGCGGACGCTTAGGGGGGCCGGGAGGCTATGGCTACACCTTC. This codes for CSGRLGGPGGYGYTF.

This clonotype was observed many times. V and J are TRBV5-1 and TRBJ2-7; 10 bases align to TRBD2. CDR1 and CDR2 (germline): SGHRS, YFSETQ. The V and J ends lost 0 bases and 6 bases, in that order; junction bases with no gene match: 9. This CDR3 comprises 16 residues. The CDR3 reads CASSLEPSGGVTEQYF. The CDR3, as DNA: TGCGCCAGCAGCTTGGAACCTAGCGGGGGAGTGACCGAGCAGTACTTC.